Below, 10 T cell receptor beta chains from the same sample are listed, as sequenced in a study of shared clonotypes between healthy human individuals. Sequencing was performed with immunoSEQ multiplex PCR; in TCRdb, only in-frame clones are kept and a portion is missing. The table lists 170,000 or so clones, approximately 60% of them singletons, with about 9.4% in the top ten. Sequenced: memory CD4+ T cells sorted from blood. Indicated subset: CD45RA-negative fraction. The receptors come from a man between 25 and 39 years old in good health.

The chain joins TRBV19 to TRBJ2-5; 8 nucleotides align to TRBD2. Germline V gives CDR1 LNHDA, CDR2 SQIVND (reference sequence). CDR3 length: 15 residues. V lost 4 bases, J lost 2 bases, and 6 bases stayed unmatched. CDR3 DNA sequence: TGTGCCAGTAGTACCAGACTAGCGCTTCAAGAGACCCAGTACTTC. Translated, it gives CASSTRLALQETQYF.

The chain recombines TRBV11-2 with TRBJ2-2, with D unclear. V shed 5 bases and J shed 6 bases, with 13 bases lying between them. Germline V gene data show CDR1 as SGHAT and CDR2 as FQNNGV. The length of the CDR3 is 14 residues. The DNA of the CDR3 is TGTGCCAGCAGCCCCCCGTACACCTCCGGGGAGCTGTTTTTT. Its translation is CASSPPYTSGELFF.

This chain links TRBV11-1 with TRBJ1-2; no clear D. Trimming removed 5 bases from V and 8 bases from J, with 18 bases in between. Germline CDR1 SGHAT, CDR2 FQDESV (reference sequence). The CDR3 has 14 amino acids. CDR3 sequence reads: CASSPRAGWHGYTF. In DNA, the CDR3 is TGTGCCAGCAGCCCCAGAGCGGGCTGGCACGGCTACACCTTC.

A word on this clone: Other nucleotide sequences from this sample produce the same CDR3. The chain carries TRBV5-1 and TRBJ2-3; D is unclear. This CDR3 comprises 13 residues. Germline loops: CDR1 SGHRS, CDR2 YFSETQ. Deletions cut 1 base from V and 1 base from J, with 4 bases between. CDR3 sequence (DNA): TGCGCCAGCAGCTTGCCTGGCACAGATACGCAGTATTTT. Translating gives CASSLPGTDTQYF.

The chain links TRBV28 to TRBJ2-3, with D uncertain. The length of the CDR3 is 10 residues. The V and J ends lost 5 bases and 7 bases respectively, with 4 bases between them. Germline V gene sequence: CDR1 MDHEN, CDR2 SYDVKM. CDR3 DNA sequence: TGTGCCAGCAGTGCACATACGCAGTATTTT. Amino acids: CASSAHTQYF. Combining the CDR3 with reference TRBV28 and TRBJ2-3 gives the whole variable domain DVKVTQSSRYLVKRTGEKVFLECVQDMDHENMFWYRQDPGLGLRLIYFSYDVKMKEKGDIPEGYSVSREKKERFSLILESASTNQTSMYLCASSAHTQYFGPGTRLTVL.

V and J are TRBV5-1 and TRBJ1-1; D gene ambiguous. V lost 0 bases to trimming and J lost 3 bases, with 9 bases between them. Germline V lookup: CDR1 SGHRS, CDR2 YFSETQ. The CDR3 extends over 14 amino acids. The CDR3 DNA is TGCGCCAGCAGCTTGGAGTTTGGGTACACTGAAGCTTTCTTT. It specifies CASSLEFGYTEAFF.

This clone is classed as medium-sized. The chain carries TRBV7-8 and TRBJ2-7, with 11 bases matching TRBD2. Germline CDR1 is SGHVS and CDR2 is FQNEAQ. V gave up 1 base and J gave up 4 bases; unmatched junction bases: 6. This CDR3 spans 16 amino acids. This CDR3 reads CASSLVPSGRLYEQYF. The CDR3 DNA reads TGTGCCAGCAGCTTAGTGCCTAGCGGGAGGTTGTACGAGCAGTACTTC.

The rearrangement joins TRBV5-1 to TRBJ2-3, with 10 bases aligning to TRBD1. The ends lost 5 bases at V and 5 bases at J; junction bases unmatched: 5. The CDR3 covers 14 residues. Germline loops: CDR1 SGHRS, CDR2 YFSETQ. Written as DNA, the CDR3 is TGCGCCAGCAGGAGACAGGGGGCCGGAGATACGCAGTATTTT. It encodes CASRRQGAGDTQYF. Together with reference TRBV5-1 and TRBJ2-3, the CDR3 gives the full variable domain: KAGVTQTPRYLIKTRGQQVTLSCSPISGHRSVSWYQQTPGQGLQFLFEYFSETQRNKGNFPGRFSGRQFSNSRSEMNVSTLELGDSALYLCASRRQGAGDTQYFGPGTRLTVL.

The genes are TRBV5-6 and TRBJ1-5, with a weak D call TRBD1 (5 bases). V was cut by 2 bases and J by 5 bases, with 8 bases left in between. Germline V gene sequence: CDR1 SGHDT, CDR2 YYEEEE. The CDR3 covers 13 residues. The CDR3, as DNA: TGTGCCAGCAGCTTAAGAGGGGATCAGCCCCAGCATTTT. Translated, it gives CASSLRGDQPQHF.

V is TRBV19 and J is TRBJ2-7; the D call may be TRBD1 or TRBD2 (6 bases each). Germline V lookup: CDR1 LNHDA, CDR2 SQIVND (reference sequence). The CDR3 totals 13 residues. V was clipped by 5 bases and J by 3 bases, with 11 bases between them. The CDR3 region has the DNA TGTGCCAGTAGTCGGGGGCTCCTCTACGAGCAGTACTTC. It specifies CASSRGLLYEQYF.